The 5 T cell receptor beta chains below all came from one sample that was sequenced in a study of shared clonotypes between healthy human individuals. Clones were read by immunoSEQ multiplex PCR, and TCRdb kept only the in-frame ones, dropping some. The repertoire holds about 2.2 million clones, with roughly 93% as singletons. CD45RO-negative, CCR7-positively selected cells formed the naive CD8 fraction, excluding terminally differentiated effector memory CD45RA+ cells. Specimen: naive CD8+ T cells from PBMCs. The receptors shown here come from a man between 18 and 29 years old in good health. Some clones in this sample may be carry-over from other donors' samples.

The rearrangement joins TRBV2 to TRBJ1-3; weak D call: TRBD1 (5 bases). CDR1 is SNHLY, CDR2 FYNNEI, per germline. V dropped 8 bases and J dropped 2 bases, with 10 bases sitting between them. CDR3 length: 13 amino acids. The CDR3 spells CASVRVPGNTIYF. The CDR3 DNA reads as TGTGCCAGCGTCAGGGTTCCTGGAAACACCATATATTTT.

This rearrangement joins TRBV25-1 to TRBJ2-3; TRBD1 agrees at 9 bases. Losses at the gene ends were 2 bases for V and 7 bases for J; bases not matched to a gene: 7. Germline V CDR1 and CDR2: MGHDK, SYGVNS. The CDR3 runs to 15 residues. The CDR3 loop is CASSEGTGRRNTQYF. DNA of the CDR3: TGTGCCAGCAGTGAAGGGACAGGGAGAAGAAATACGCAGTATTTT.

V gene TRBV7-8 combines with J gene TRBJ2-2; TRBD1 is a possible D gene (6 bases). There are 15 residues in the CDR3. Trimming took 0 bases from V and 4 from J, leaving 9 bases between them. The germline V gene has CDR1 SGHVS and CDR2 FQNEAQ. The CDR3 DNA reads TGTGCCAGCAGCTTAGCAGGGGGAGTCACCGGGGAGCTGTTTTTT. Translating it yields CASSLAGGVTGELFF.

The genes are TRBV2 and TRBJ2-1; 7 nucleotides line up with TRBD2. The ends lost 3 bases at V and 9 bases at J; junction bases unmatched: 8. Germline CDR1 reads SNHLY; CDR2 reads FYNNEI. This CDR3 region has 14 residues. The CDR3: CASSDRGGPAEQFF. The DNA of the CDR3 is TGTGCCAGCAGTGATCGGGGAGGGCCGGCTGAGCAGTTCTTC.

This chain joins TRBV7-9 and TRBJ2-1; tentative D call: TRBD2 (6 bases). Germline loops: CDR1 SEHNR, CDR2 FQNEAQ (reference sequence). Between the trimmed V and J ends, which lost 6 bases and 7 bases, there was a span of 13 bases. This CDR3 spans 13 amino acids. Here the CDR3 reads CASSRLELNEQFF. The DNA for the CDR3 is TGTGCCAGCAGTAGACTAGAGTTAAATGAGCAGTTCTTC.